This T cell receptor beta chain was captured by sequencing in a study of shared clonotypes between healthy human individuals. Notes on the study in general: Generation of non-shared clonotypes was less probable than generation of clonotypes shared by all four donors.

Sequencing was performed with immunoSEQ multiplex PCR; in TCRdb, only in-frame clones are kept and a portion is missing. Here the sample spans roughly 2.2 million clones, 85% to 95% being singletons. Germline CDR1 KGHSH, CDR2 LQKENI. V was trimmed by 2 bases and J by 3 bases, leaving 8 bases between them. This CDR3 is built from 14 residues. This clone was seen a handful of times. The antigen is not known. The same CDR3 arises from other DNA sequences in this sample as well. The rearrangement links TRBV18 to TRBJ1-5; D gene unclear. This clonotype was obtained from a man younger than 35 in good health. Some clones in this sample may be carry-over from other donors' samples. Specimen: naive CD4+ T cells from PBMCs. The subset here: CD45RA+ positively selected. DNA for the CDR3: TGTGCCAGCTCACCAGGGAGCTCCAATCAGCCCCAGCATTTT. Translation: CASSPGSSNQPQHF.